This T cell receptor beta chain originates from a study of regulatory T cells in long-lasting Graves disease. Combining iRepertoire HTBI primers with Arm-PCR of CDR3 regions, the authors built TCR beta libraries. Each CDR3 protein gets one entry after TCRdb re-called the multiplex PCR reads with MiXCR. The sample has 350,000 to 500,000 distinct CDR3 sequences, roughly a fifth seen once. The CDR3 extends over 14 amino acids. Germline CDR1 reads SGHVS; CDR2 reads FQNEAQ. V shed 5 bases and J shed 5 bases, with 15 bases lying between them. Time point denoted: persistent/refractory GD, antithyroid drugs over 5 years with positive TRAb. With RNA extracted from PBMCs as input, the TCR library was made. The study, taken as a whole, reports: With approximately 2,800 shared public clonotypes, persistent patients exceeded new patients, who shared around 970.

This clonotype has more than one count but fewer than ten. As yet, its antigen is unknown. Sequenced material: peripheral blood mononuclear cells (PBMCs), taken when the disease was refractory, from a patient treated with antithyroid drugs. The TCR originated in a female donor with Graves disease. The chain is built from TRBV7-8 and TRBJ1-1; D gene unclear. CDR3 in amino acids: CASSHTMGRTEAFF. CDR3 in DNA: TGTGCCAGCAGCCATACCATGGGAAGGACTGAAGCTTTCTTT.